These T cell receptor beta chains were read from a single sample in a study of blood T cell repertoires in COVID-19. TCRdb's copy holds only in-frame clones and misses some; the assay was immunoSEQ multiplex PCR. The sample holds 53,000 or so clones, about 90% seen once. Sequenced sample: peripheral blood. The origin of the receptors is an elderly man with acute or convalescent COVID-19. CDR3s include the opening cysteine and the closing phenylalanine or tryptophan. Fields, in order: D gene, V gene, J gene, CDR3 protein. D genes are given only for firm matches.

-	TRBV7-9	TRBJ1-2	CASSLGQGYTF
TRBD1	TRBV10-3	TRBJ1-2	CANRQGGDYGYTF
TRBD1	TRBV27	TRBJ1-2	CASSRGPTGALDDTNYGYTF
TRBD1	TRBV3-1/TRBV3-2	TRBJ1-1	CASSRRQGDTEAFF
-	TRBV9	TRBJ1-2	CASSSSLYGYTF
TRBD1	TRBV7-9	TRBJ2-2	CASSRQGRLTGELFF
-	TRBV6-6	TRBJ1-4	CASSYSSEKLFF
-	TRBV25-1	TRBJ2-5	CASSAVSSRQETQYF
-	TRBV7-2	TRBJ1-6	CASSLGGARAALHF
TRBD1	TRBV5-1	TRBJ1-1	CASSFYRGDTEAFF
-	TRBV12-3/TRBV12-4	TRBJ1-1	CASSLRQSSEAFF
TRBD1	TRBV7-2	TRBJ2-1	CASSLGDRGYYNEQFF
-	TRBV7-9	TRBJ2-7	CASSSTTPYEQYF
TRBD2	TRBV24-1	TRBJ2-1	CATSDPSGGVYNEQFF
TRBD1	TRBV2	TRBJ1-2	CASKEDRVGYTF
-	TRBV7-6	TRBJ1-1	CASSPRMNTEAFF
-	TRBV14	TRBJ2-3	CASSQTISTDTQYF
-	TRBV11-2	TRBJ1-6	CASSFVENSPLHF
-	TRBV19	TRBJ2-5	CASSGGQGFQETQYF
-	TRBV11-3	TRBJ2-3	CASQAGEGGTDTQYF
-	TRBV5-1	TRBJ2-7	CASSPGQVFTYEQYF
TRBD1	TRBV28	TRBJ2-4	CASSPRTGPPQNIQYF
-	TRBV5-5	TRBJ1-1	CASSLNSPTTNTEAFF
-	TRBV7-3	TRBJ2-4	CASSLRGGKNIQYF
-	TRBV27	TRBJ2-5	CASSLHREETQYF
-	TRBV7-2	TRBJ2-7	CASSLGGTGREQYF
-	TRBV5-1	TRBJ1-5	CASRKTGSSNQPQHF
-	TRBV10-3	TRBJ1-2	CAIGRDDGYTF
TRBD2	TRBV6-4	TRBJ2-1	CASSDFPSGGYNEQFF
TRBD1	TRBV3-1/TRBV3-2	TRBJ2-2	CASSPGQGGGTGELFF
-	TRBV5-1	TRBJ1-1	CASSWNTGNTEAFF
TRBD2	TRBV5-8	TRBJ2-1	CASSGGTSSYNEQFF
-	TRBV4-2	TRBJ1-2	CASSQASGGANYGYTF
-	TRBV4-2	TRBJ1-2	CASSQLRGVGGDTF
-	TRBV5-1	TRBJ2-7	CASSRGDVYEQYF
TRBD1	TRBV7-2	TRBJ1-3	CASSLEGARGGNTIYF
TRBD1	TRBV29-1	TRBJ2-4	CSVEGQGKNIQYF
TRBD1	TRBV9	TRBJ2-3	CASSVLLGQGVQYF
TRBD2	TRBV19	TRBJ2-6	CASSPGGGSFANVLTF
-	TRBV29-1	TRBJ1-3	CSVKEVSGNTIYF
-	TRBV12-5	TRBJ1-1	CASGLSPTTKNTEAFF
TRBD2	TRBV14	TRBJ2-3	CASSRRGGLDTQYF
TRBD1	TRBV29-1	TRBJ2-7	CSVSWPGTGFYEQYF
-	TRBV18	TRBJ2-7	CASSPGATYEQYF
-	TRBV18	TRBJ2-2	CASSPRAGVATGELFF
TRBD1	TRBV15	TRBJ2-7	CATSSPQGGGYEQYF